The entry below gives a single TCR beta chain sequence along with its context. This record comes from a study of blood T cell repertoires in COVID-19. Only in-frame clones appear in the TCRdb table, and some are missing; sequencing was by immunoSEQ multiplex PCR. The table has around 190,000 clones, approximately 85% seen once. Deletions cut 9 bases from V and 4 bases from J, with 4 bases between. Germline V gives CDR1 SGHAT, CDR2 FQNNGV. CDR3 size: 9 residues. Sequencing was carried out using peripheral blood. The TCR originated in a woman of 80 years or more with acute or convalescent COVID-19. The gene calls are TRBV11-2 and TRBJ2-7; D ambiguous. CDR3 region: CARTYEQYF. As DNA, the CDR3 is TGTGCCAGAACTTACGAGCAGTACTTC. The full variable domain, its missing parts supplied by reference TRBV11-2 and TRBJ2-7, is EAGVAQSPRYKIIEKRQSVAFWCNPISGHATLYWYQQILGQGPKLLIQFQNNGVVDDSQLPKDRFSAERLKGVDSTLKIQPAKLEDSAVYLCARTYEQYFGPGTRLTVT.